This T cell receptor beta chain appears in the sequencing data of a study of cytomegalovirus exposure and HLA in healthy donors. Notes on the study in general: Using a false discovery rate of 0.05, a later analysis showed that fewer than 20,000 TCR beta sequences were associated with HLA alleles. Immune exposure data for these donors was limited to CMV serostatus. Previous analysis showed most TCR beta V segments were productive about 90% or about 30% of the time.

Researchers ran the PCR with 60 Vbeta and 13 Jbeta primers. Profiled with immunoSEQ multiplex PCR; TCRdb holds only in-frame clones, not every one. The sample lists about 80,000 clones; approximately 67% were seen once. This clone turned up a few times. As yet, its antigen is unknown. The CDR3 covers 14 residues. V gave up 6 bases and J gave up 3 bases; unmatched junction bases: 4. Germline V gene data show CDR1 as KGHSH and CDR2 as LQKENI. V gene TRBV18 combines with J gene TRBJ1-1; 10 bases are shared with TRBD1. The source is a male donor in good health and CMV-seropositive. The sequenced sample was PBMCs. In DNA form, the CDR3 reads TGTGCCAGCTCCCGGACAGGGGGGGACACTGAAGCTTTCTTT. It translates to CASSRTGGDTEAFF. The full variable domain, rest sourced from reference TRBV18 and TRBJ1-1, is NAGVMQNPRHLVRRRGQEARLRCSPMKGHSHVYWYRQLPEEGLKFMVYLQKENIIDESGMPKERFSAEFPKEGPSILRIQQVVRGDSAAYFCASSRTGGDTEAFFGQGTRLTVV.